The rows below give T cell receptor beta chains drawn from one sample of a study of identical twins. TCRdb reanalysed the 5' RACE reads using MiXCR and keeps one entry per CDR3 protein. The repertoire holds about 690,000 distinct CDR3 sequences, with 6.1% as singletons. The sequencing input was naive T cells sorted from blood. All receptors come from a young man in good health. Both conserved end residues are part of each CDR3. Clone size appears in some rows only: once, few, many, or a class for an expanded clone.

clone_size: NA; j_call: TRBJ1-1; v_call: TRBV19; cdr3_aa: CASRTPYRDSEAFF
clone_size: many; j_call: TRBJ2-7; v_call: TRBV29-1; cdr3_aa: CSARDRAYEQYF
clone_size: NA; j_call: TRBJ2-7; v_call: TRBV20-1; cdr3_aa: CSARGSSSYEQYF
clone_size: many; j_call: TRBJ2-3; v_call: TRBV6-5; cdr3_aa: CASSYTPGLAGGGTDTQYF
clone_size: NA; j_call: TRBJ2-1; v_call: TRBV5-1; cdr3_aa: CASSFSQGARHEQFF
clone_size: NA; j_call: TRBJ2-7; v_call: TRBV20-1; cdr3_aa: CSAPPGQTYEQYF
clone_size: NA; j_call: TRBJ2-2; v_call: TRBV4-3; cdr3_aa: CASSQDTGVPGELFF
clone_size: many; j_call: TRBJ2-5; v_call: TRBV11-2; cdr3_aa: CASSGLAGPRVTQYF
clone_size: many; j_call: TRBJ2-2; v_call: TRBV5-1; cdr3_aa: CASGRQNTGELFF
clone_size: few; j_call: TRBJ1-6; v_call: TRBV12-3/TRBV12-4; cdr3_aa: CASRPSVGGGGSPLHF
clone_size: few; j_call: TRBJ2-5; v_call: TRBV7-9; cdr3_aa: CASSFRGQQETQYF
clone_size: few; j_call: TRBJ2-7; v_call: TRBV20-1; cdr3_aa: CSARDGQDWGNYEQYF
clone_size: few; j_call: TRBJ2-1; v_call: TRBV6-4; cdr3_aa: CASSRLGGRTYNEQFF
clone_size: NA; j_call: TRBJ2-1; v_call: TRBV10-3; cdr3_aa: CAISTLTGGTHYNEQFF
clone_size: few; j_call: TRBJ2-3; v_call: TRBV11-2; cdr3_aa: CASSFSPGQISTDTQYF
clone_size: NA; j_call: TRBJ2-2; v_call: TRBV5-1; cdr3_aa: CASSYNPASSTGELFF
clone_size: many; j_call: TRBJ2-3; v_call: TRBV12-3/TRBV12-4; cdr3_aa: CASSFLGRGTDTQYF
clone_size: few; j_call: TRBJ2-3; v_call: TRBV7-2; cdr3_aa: CASSLVGQRATDTQYF
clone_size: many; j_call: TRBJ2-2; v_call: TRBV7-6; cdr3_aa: CASSPLSGRIGELFF
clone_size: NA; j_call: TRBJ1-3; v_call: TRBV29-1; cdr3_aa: CSVAQGFSGNTIYF
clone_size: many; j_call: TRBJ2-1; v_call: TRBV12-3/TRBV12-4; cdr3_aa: CASSLVGGNEQFF
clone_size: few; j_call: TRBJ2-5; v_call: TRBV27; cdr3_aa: CASSRTGTSGRVETQYF
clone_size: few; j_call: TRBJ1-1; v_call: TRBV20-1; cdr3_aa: CSARTGGGEAFF
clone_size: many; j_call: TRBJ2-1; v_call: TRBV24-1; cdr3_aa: CATSDLSEQFF
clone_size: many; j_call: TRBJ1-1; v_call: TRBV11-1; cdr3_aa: CASSPRMDTEAFF
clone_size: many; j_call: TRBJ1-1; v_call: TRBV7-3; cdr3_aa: CASTPQAGGTEAFF
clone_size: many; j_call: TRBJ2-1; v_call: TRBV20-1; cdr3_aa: CSANEQFF
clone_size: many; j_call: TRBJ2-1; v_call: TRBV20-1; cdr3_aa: CSAIPTSGGYNEQFF
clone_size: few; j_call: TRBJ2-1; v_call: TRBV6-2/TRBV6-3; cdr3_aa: CASRERLLNSYNEQFF
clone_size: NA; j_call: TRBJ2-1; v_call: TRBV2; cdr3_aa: CASRGTRGYNEQFF
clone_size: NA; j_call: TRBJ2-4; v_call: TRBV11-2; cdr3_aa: CASSRIREGKNIQYF
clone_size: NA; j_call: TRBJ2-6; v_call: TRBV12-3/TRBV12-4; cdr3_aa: CAIDSVRSSGANVLTF
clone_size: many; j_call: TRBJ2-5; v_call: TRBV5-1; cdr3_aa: CASSQRQFQETQYF
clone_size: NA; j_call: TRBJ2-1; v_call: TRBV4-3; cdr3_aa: CASSQNARTSEYNEQFF
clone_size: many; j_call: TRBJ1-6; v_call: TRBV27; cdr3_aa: CASSFSASPLHF
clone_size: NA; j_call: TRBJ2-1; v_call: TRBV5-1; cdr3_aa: CASSFPRTGGNNEQFF
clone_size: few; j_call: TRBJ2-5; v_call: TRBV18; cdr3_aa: CASSPEQLRETQYF
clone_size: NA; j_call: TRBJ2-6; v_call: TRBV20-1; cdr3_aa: CSARASRDRVSGANVLTF
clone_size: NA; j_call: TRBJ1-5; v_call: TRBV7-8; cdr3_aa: CASSLASQPQHF
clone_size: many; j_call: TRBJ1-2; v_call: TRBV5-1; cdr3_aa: CASSSSGEVGYTF
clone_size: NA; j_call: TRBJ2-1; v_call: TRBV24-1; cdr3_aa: CATSDPPSARGPLNNEQFF
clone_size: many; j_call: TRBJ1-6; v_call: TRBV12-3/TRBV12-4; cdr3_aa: CASSLALSGQSNSPLHF
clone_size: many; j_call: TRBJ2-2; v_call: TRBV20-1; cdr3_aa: CSARKRGLVTGELFF
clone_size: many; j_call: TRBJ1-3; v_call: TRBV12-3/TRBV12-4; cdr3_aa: CASSFSSGNTIYF
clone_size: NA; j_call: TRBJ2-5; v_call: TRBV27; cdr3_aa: CASSLTGGAGKTQYF
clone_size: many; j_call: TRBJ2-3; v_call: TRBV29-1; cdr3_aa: CSVGNGQGNTDTQYF
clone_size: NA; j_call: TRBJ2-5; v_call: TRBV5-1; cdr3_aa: CASGPGLAGSETQYF
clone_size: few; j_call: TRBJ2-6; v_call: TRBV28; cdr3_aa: CASGLHHGGGSGANVLTF
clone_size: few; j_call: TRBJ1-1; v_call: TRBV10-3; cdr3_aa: CAISDDRKMNTEAFF
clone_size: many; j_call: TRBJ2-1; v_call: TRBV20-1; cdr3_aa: CSARAPAGGSRDEQFF
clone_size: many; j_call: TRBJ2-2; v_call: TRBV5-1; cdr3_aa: CASSSFSGAGELFF
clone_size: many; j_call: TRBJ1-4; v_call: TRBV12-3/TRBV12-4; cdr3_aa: CASGDRRSNEKLFF
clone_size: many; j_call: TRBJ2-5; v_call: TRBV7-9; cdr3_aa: CASSFAGPEETQYF
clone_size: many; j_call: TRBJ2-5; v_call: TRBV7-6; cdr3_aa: CASSFRRSSGQETQYF
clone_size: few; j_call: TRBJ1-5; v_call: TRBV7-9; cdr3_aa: CASSYDRDQPQHF
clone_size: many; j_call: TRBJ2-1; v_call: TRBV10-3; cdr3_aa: CAISESADSYNEQFF
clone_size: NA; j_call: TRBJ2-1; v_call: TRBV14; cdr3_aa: CASSQLAGVLNEQFF